A single sample is the source of the 26 T cell receptor beta chains below, sequenced in a study of CD8+ T cells in alopecia areata. Treatment indicated: oral pan-JAK inhibitor, 5-10 mg twice daily. The sequencing template was cDNA reverse transcribed from extracted RNA. TCRdb's copy holds only in-frame clones and misses some; the assay was immunoSEQ multiplex PCR. Among about 160,000 clones, just over 65% were seen once, and the ten largest hold roughly 0.91%. The material was CD4+ T cells sorted from blood, obtained at week 4, from a patient treated with tofacitinib. Receptor source: a human donor with alopecia areata.

This clone was counted a few times. The chain carries TRBV19 and TRBJ2-3; 7 nucleotides align to TRBD2. Trimming cost V 7 bases and J 0 bases; bases outside gene matches: 7. This CDR3 region has 15 residues. Germline lookup yields CDR1 LNHDA and CDR2 SQIVND (reference sequence). The CDR3 loop reads CASTTTSTSTDTQYF. The CDR3 DNA follows: TGTGCCAGTACCACGACTAGCACTAGCACAGATACGCAGTATTTT.

This clone has a single count. The chain recombines TRBV5-4 with TRBJ2-3; TRBD2 aligns across 13 bases. Germline V gives CDR1 SGHNT, CDR2 YYREEE (reference sequence). The CDR3 length is 16 residues. Losses at the gene ends were 4 bases for V and 5 bases for J; bases not matched to a gene: 7. DNA of the CDR3: TGTGCCAGCAGCCGGGGACTAGCGGGGCCAGAAGATACGCAGTATTTT. The encoded protein is CASSRGLAGPEDTQYF. The full variable domain, with the rest looked up from reference TRBV5-4 and TRBJ2-3, is ETGVTQSPTHLIKTRGQQVTLRCSSQSGHNTVSWYQQALGQGPQFIFQYYREEENGRGNFPPRFSGLQFPNYSSELNVNALELDDSALYLCASSRGLAGPEDTQYFGPGTRLTVL.

This clone was seen a handful of times. The chain joins TRBV7-9 to TRBJ1-2; D might be TRBD1 (6 bases). V was clipped by 5 bases and J by 9 bases, with 19 bases between them. This CDR3 spans 14 amino acids. CDR1 is SEHNR and CDR2 is FQNEAQ in the germline V gene (reference sequence). CDR3 DNA: TGTGCCAGCAGCGCTACCGGGACACCGGACAGCTACACCTTC. The encoded protein is CASSATGTPDSYTF.

This clone was detected only once. The CDR3 sequence: CAWSLQGGYGYTF. DNA for the CDR3: TGTGCCTGGAGTCTCCAGGGAGGCTATGGCTACACCTTC. This rearrangement joins TRBV30 to TRBJ1-2, with D possibly being TRBD1 (5 bases). The germline CDR1 and CDR2 sequences are GTSNPN and SVGIG (reference sequence). This CDR3 is 13 amino acids long. With 2 bases removed from V and 4 bases from J, the gap between germline ends came to 11 bases.

The rearrangement joins TRBV6-6 to TRBJ1-2, with D unclear. The CDR3 sequence is 13 residues long. Germline values: CDR1 MNHNY, CDR2 SVGAGI (reference sequence). The V and J ends lost 1 base and 8 bases respectively, with 11 bases between them. The CDR3 sequence is CASSYLYVGGYTF. DNA for the CDR3: TGTGCCAGCAGTTACTTATATGTCGGCGGCTACACCTTC.

The chain employs TRBV30 and TRBJ1-5; D remains unclear. CDR1 GTSNPN and CDR2 SVGIG come from the germline V gene (reference sequence). The CDR3 is 15 residues long. The V and J ends lost 1 base and 1 base respectively, with 11 bases between them. The CDR3 region is CAWSASPLSNQPQHF. The DNA for the CDR3 is TGTGCCTGGAGTGCCAGCCCTTTAAGCAATCAGCCCCAGCATTTT. Complete variable domain (other parts from reference TRBV30 and TRBJ1-5): SQTIHQWPATLVQPVGSPLSLECTVEGTSNPNLYWYRQAAGRGLQLLFYSVGIGQISSEVPQNLSASRPQDRQFILSSKKLLLSDSGFYLCAWSASPLSNQPQHFGDGTRLSIL.

Comments on this clone: This specimen includes other DNA sequences encoding the same CDR3. V and J are TRBV30 and TRBJ1-5; TRBD1 matches at 10 bases. Trimming cost V 5 bases and J 7 bases; bases outside gene matches: 5. CDR3 length: 13 residues. Looked up from germline, CDR1 is GTSNPN and CDR2 is SVGIG (reference sequence). The CDR3 DNA reads as TGTGCCTGGGGGACAGGGGTTAACCAGCCCCAGCATTTT. It translates to CAWGTGVNQPQHF. The full variable domain, with the rest looked up from reference TRBV30 and TRBJ1-5, is SQTIHQWPATLVQPVGSPLSLECTVEGTSNPNLYWYRQAAGRGLQLLFYSVGIGQISSEVPQNLSASRPQDRQFILSSKKLLLSDSGFYLCAWGTGVNQPQHFGDGTRLSIL.

This chain uses TRBV11-2 with TRBJ1-4; 12 bases fit TRBD1. CDR3 length equals 15 residues. V lost 4 bases, J lost 6 bases, and 3 bases stayed unmatched. Germline loops: CDR1 SGHAT, CDR2 FQNNGV. The CDR3 loop is CASSSGTGGHEKLFF. The CDR3 nucleotides read TGTGCCAGCAGCTCGGGGACAGGGGGCCATGAAAAACTGTTTTTT.

The chain couples TRBV30 to TRBJ2-1; 8 bases match TRBD2. Germline assignment: CDR1 GTSNPN and CDR2 SVGIG (reference sequence). The CDR3 length is 15 residues. Unmatched junction bases numbered 6, after V lost 2 bases and J lost 3 bases. As DNA, the CDR3 is TGTGCCTGGAGTTCGGGACTAGAAATCTACAATGAGCAGTTCTTC. Translating gives CAWSSGLEIYNEQFF.

The chain employs TRBV27 and TRBJ1-4; 8 nucleotides align to TRBD1. The CDR3 sequence is 15 residues long. Per germline, CDR1 MNHEY and CDR2 SMNVEV (reference sequence). V trimming: 6 bases; J trimming: 5 bases; junction bases outside the gene matches: 8. The CDR3: CASRLRTGPNEKLFF. The CDR3 DNA sequence: TGTGCCAGCAGACTCAGGACAGGGCCGAATGAAAAACTGTTTTTT.

The chain employs TRBV29-1 and TRBJ1-1; 7 bases fit TRBD1. Losses at the gene ends were 4 bases for V and 1 base for J; bases not matched to a gene: 15. The germline gives CDR1 SQVTM, CDR2 ANQGSEA. The CDR3 loop spans 17 amino acids. The CDR3 loop is CSVVIGLTGRENTEAFF. CDR3 nucleotide sequence: TGCAGCGTTGTAATTGGGTTGACAGGGCGGGAGAACACTGAAGCTTTCTTT.

A note on this clone: A junction end diverges from the germline sequence, so it may reflect a read error. V gene TRBV7-2 combines with J gene TRBJ2-3; 8 bases map to TRBD2. CDR1 is SGHTA, CDR2 FQGNSA, per germline. The CDR3 covers 13 residues. The CDR3 sequence: CASSLRRGTRGFF. The CDR3, as DNA: TGTGCCAGCAGCTTACGTCGCGGGACTAGAGGGTTTTTT.

This clone was detected a few times. The genes are TRBV9 and TRBJ2-1; either TRBD1 or TRBD2 may supply D (5 bases each). Per the germline V gene, CDR1 is SGDLS and CDR2 is YYNGEE. The CDR3 extends over 14 amino acids. The V end lost 9 bases, the J end lost 4 bases, and 17 bases lay between the germline ends. DNA for the CDR3: TGTGCCACCTCCCCCGGGACCCGATACAATGAGCAGTTCTTC. Translating it yields CATSPGTRYNEQFF. The full variable domain, its missing parts supplied by reference TRBV9 and TRBJ2-1, is DSGVTQTPKHLITATGQRVTLRCSPRSGDLSVYWYQQSLDQGLQFLIQYYNGEERAKGNILERFSAQQFPDLHSELNLSSLELGDSALYFCATSPGTRYNEQFFGPGTRLTVL.

The chain links TRBV4-2 to TRBJ2-1; D gene unclear. The germline V gene encodes CDR1 LGHNA and CDR2 YNFKEQ. The CDR3 sequence is 12 residues long. V gave up 3 bases and J gave up 9 bases, with 9 bases separating them. The CDR3 loop reads CASSQTDGEQFF. The DNA for the CDR3 is TGTGCCAGCAGCCAGACCGACGGTGAGCAGTTCTTC.

This clone was picked up a small number of times. This chain connects TRBV29-1 to TRBJ2-3, with D possibly matching TRBD2 (7 bases). Germline assignment: CDR1 SQVTM and CDR2 ANQGSEA. The CDR3 totals 13 residues. V was trimmed by 4 bases and J by 1 base, leaving 9 bases between them. In nucleotides, the CDR3 is TGCAGCGTTGGCGGGGGCGGCACAGATACGCAGTATTTT. Amino acids: CSVGGGGTDTQYF.

The chain recombines TRBV5-6 with TRBJ2-7, with 7 bases identical to TRBD1. There are 14 residues in the CDR3. Per germline, CDR1 SGHDT and CDR2 YYEEEE. V was pared by 4 bases and J by 2 bases, with 6 bases of the junction left unmatched. The CDR3 DNA is TGTGCCAGCAGCCCGGGACAGCCCGCCTACGAGCAGTACTTC. It encodes CASSPGQPAYEQYF.

A few counts support this clone. The chain combines TRBV29-1 with TRBJ2-3; D gene unclear. With 4 bases removed from V and 0 bases from J, the gap between germline ends came to 14 bases. Germline CDR1 and CDR2: SQVTM and ANQGSEA. This CDR3 has 15 amino acids. CDR3 DNA: TGCAGCGTTGTATGGCTTCGAACTAGCACAGATACGCAGTATTTT. Translated, it gives CSVVWLRTSTDTQYF.

This sequence joins TRBV19 and TRBJ2-5; D call uncertain. This CDR3 spans 15 amino acids. V was clipped by 5 bases and J by 2 bases, with 15 bases between them. Germline CDR1 reads LNHDA; CDR2 reads SQIVND (reference sequence). The CDR3 loop is CASSSSPGLQETQYF. The DNA for the CDR3 is TGTGCCAGTAGTTCGTCCCCGGGTCTTCAAGAGACCCAGTACTTC.

The J gene is TRBJ1-1, the V gene TRBV29-1; D gene uncertain. This CDR3 is built from 14 residues. Germline V gene lookup returns CDR1 SQVTM and CDR2 ANQGSEA. V lost 4 bases, J lost 3 bases, and 15 bases lay in between. The CDR3 DNA is TGCAGCGTTGGATTGGTGACTTGGGACACTGAAGCTTTCTTT. Translating it yields CSVGLVTWDTEAFF. Together with reference TRBV29-1 and TRBJ1-1, the CDR3 gives the full variable domain: SAVISQKPSRDICQRGTSLTIQCQVDSQVTMMFWYRQQPGQSLTLIATANQGSEATYESGFVIDKFPISRPNLTFSTLTVSNMSPEDSSIYLCSVGLVTWDTEAFFGQGTRLTVV.

This clone was found a few times. The rearrangement joins TRBV29-1 to TRBJ1-6; a possible D gene is TRBD1 (6 bases). From germline, CDR1 is SQVTM and CDR2 ANQGSEA. The CDR3 spans 14 residues. V shed 7 bases and J shed 5 bases, with 15 bases lying between them. CDR3 amino acids: CSAAQGGDNSPLHF. In nucleotides, the CDR3 is TGCAGCGCCGCACAGGGAGGGGATAATTCACCCCTCCACTTT.

This clone appeared a few times. The chain couples TRBV10-3 to TRBJ2-2; 7 bases match TRBD2. Germline V lookup: CDR1 ENHRY, CDR2 SYGVKD. This CDR3 region has 16 residues. V lost 6 bases and J lost 5; bases outside the gene matches: 12. In nucleotides, the CDR3 is TGTGCCATCAGCCCGGGGAGGGGCCTAAGGACCGGGGAGCTGTTTTTT. As protein: CAISPGRGLRTGELFF.

The chain recombines TRBV2 with TRBJ2-2; D is ambiguous. Germline CDR1 reads SNHLY; CDR2 reads FYNNEI. V lost 8 bases to trimming and J lost 9 bases, with 10 bases between them. CDR3 length: 11 amino acids. DNA of the CDR3: TGTGCCAGCGGAAGTTACCGGGAGCTGTTTTTT. Translated, it gives CASGSYRELFF.

The sample holds a few counts of this clone. The J gene is TRBJ2-7, the V gene TRBV29-1, with TRBD1 matching 7 bases. After removal of 7 bases from V and 3 bases from J, the junction contained 21 bases not matched to a gene. Germline assignment: CDR1 SQVTM and CDR2 ANQGSEA. The CDR3 extends over 17 amino acids. The CDR3 spells CSARQGGGRAGLYEQYF. DNA for the CDR3: TGCAGCGCCCGACAGGGCGGTGGTCGTGCGGGCCTCTACGAGCAGTACTTC.

V and J are TRBV25-1 and TRBJ1-6, with a weak D call TRBD1 (5 bases). The CDR3 is 12 residues long. V lost 3 bases and J lost 14, with 11 bases in between. Germline V gives CDR1 MGHDK, CDR2 SYGVNS. CDR3 region: CASSDPGLTLHF. CDR3 nucleotides: TGTGCCAGCAGTGATCCAGGGCTCACCCTCCACTTT.

By share, this clone counts as medium-sized. This chain uses TRBV7-2 with TRBJ2-1, with a tentative D call TRBD1 (6 bases). Deletions cut 6 bases from V and 3 bases from J, with 18 bases between. From germline, CDR1 is SGHTA and CDR2 FQGNSA. CDR3 size: 16 residues. The CDR3 is CASRLLLGASYNEQFF. The CDR3 coding sequence is TGTGCCAGCAGGCTGCTATTGGGGGCGAGCTACAATGAGCAGTTCTTC.

The chain uses TRBV5-6 and TRBJ1-1; D gene uncertain. The CDR3 runs 12 residues. Trimming shortened V by 0 bases and J by 9 bases, and 9 bases separated the two germline ends. Looked up from germline, CDR1 is SGHDT and CDR2 is YYEEEE. Here the CDR3 reads CASSLERGKAFF. CDR3 DNA sequence: TGTGCCAGCAGCTTGGAAAGAGGGAAAGCTTTCTTT.